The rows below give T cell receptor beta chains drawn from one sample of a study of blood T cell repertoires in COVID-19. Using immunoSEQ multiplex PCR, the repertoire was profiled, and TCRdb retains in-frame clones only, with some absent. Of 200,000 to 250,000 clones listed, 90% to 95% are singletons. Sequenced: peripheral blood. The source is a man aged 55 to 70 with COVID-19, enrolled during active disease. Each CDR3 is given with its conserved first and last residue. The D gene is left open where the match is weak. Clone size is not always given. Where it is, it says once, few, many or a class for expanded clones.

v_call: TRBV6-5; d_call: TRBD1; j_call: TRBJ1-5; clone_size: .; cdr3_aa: CASSQDRGLNQPQHF; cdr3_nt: TGTGCCAGCAGCCAGGACAGGGGCCTTAATCAGCCCCAGCATTTT
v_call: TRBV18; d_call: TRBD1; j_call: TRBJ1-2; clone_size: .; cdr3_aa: CASSPALLTGDDGYTF; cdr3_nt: TGTGCCAGCTCACCCGCACTTTTGACAGGGGATGACGGCTACACCTTC
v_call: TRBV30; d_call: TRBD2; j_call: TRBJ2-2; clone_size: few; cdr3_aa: CAWDGLASTGELFF; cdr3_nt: TGTGCCTGGGACGGACTAGCTAGCACCGGGGAGCTGTTTTTT
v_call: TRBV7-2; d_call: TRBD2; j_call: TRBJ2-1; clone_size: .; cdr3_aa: CASSLSGTSGYNEQFF; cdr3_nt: TGTGCCAGCAGCCTCAGCGGGACTAGCGGCTACAATGAGCAGTTCTTC
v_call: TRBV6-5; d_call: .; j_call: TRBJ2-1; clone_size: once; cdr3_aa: CASSYPGNEQFF; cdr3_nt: TGTGCCAGCAGTTACCCGGGAAATGAGCAGTTCTTC
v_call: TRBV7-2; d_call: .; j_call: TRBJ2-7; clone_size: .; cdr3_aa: CASSYAKDRNYEQYF; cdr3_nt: TGTGCCAGCAGTTACGCTAAGGACAGAAACTACGAGCAGTACTTC
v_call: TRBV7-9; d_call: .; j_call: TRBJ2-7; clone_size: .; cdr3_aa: CASSLGLSTYEQYF; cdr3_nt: TGTGCCAGCAGCTTAGGCCTCAGTACCTACGAGCAGTACTTC
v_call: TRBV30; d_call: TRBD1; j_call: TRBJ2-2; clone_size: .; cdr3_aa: CAWKKLPGQGNTGELFF; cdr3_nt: TGTGCCTGGAAAAAATTACCGGGACAGGGTAACACCGGGGAGCTGTTTTTT
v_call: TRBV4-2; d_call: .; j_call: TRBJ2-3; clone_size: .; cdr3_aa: CASSQDGGGLRRFSTQYF; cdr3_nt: TGTGCCAGCAGCCAAGATGGTGGGGGCCTCCGCCGCTTTAGTACGCAGTATTTT
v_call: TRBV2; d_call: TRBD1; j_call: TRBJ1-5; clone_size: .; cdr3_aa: CASTGTGGRQPQHF; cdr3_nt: TGTGCCAGCACCGGGACAGGGGGGCGTCAGCCCCAGCATTTT
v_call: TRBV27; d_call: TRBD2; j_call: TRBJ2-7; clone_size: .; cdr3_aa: CASSFSTLAGLTYEQYF; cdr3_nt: TGTGCCAGCAGTTTTTCCACACTAGCGGGACTCACCTACGAGCAGTACTTC
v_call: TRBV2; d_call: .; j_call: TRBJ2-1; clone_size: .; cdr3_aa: CASGDRTKFF; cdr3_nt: TGTGCCAGCGGAGACCGGACTAAGTTCTTC
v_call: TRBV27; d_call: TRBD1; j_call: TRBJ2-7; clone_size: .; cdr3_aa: CASSLDRGFDEQYF; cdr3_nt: TGTGCCAGCAGTTTAGACAGGGGATTTGACGAGCAGTACTTC
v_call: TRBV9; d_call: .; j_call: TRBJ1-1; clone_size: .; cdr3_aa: CASSLQTGNTEAFF; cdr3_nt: TGTGCCAGCAGCCTACAGACAGGGAACACTGAAGCTTTCTTT
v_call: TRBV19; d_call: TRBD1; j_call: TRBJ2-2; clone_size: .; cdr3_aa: CASSMDYQGARTGELFF; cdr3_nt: TGTGCCAGTAGTATGGACTACCAGGGGGCGAGGACCGGGGAGCTGTTTTTT
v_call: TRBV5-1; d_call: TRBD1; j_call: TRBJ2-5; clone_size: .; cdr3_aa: CASSSATGGIQETQYF; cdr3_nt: TGCGCCAGCAGCTCCGCTACAGGGGGCATCCAAGAGACCCAGTACTTC
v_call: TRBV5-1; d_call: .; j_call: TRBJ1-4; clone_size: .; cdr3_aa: CASSLSTTNEKLFF; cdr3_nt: TGCGCCAGCAGCTTGAGCACGACTAATGAAAAACTGTTTTTT
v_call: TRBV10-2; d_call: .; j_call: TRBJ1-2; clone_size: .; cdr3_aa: CASSEATAYGYTF; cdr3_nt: TGCGCCAGCAGTGAAGCGACAGCCTATGGCTACACCTTC
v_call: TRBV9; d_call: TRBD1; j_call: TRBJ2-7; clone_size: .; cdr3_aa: CASSPRTGAYEQYF; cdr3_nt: TGTGCCAGCAGCCCCCGGACAGGGGCCTACGAGCAGTACTTC
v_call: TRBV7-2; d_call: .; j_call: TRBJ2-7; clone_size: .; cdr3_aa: CASSPRVLAVSYEQYF; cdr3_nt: TGTGCCAGCAGCCCCCGAGTGTTAGCGGTCTCCTACGAGCAGTACTTC
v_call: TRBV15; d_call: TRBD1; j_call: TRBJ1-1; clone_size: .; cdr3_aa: CATRRQGLWLNTEAFF; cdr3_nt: TGTGCCACCAGAAGACAGGGATTGTGGCTGAACACTGAAGCTTTCTTT
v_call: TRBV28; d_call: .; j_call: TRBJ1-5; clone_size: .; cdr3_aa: CASSLSRPQGSNQPQHF; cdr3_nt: TGTGCCAGCAGTTTGTCGCGACCCCAGGGAAGCAATCAGCCCCAGCATTTT
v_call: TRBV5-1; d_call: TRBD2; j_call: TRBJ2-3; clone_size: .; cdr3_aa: CASSTGLAGGGTDTQYF; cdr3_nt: TGCGCCAGCAGCACCGGACTAGCGGGAGGCGGGACAGATACGCAGTATTTT
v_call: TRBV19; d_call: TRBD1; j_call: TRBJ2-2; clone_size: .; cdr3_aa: CASSRPGQTTGELFF; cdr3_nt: TGTGCCAGTAGTAGACCGGGACAGACTACCGGGGAGCTGTTTTTT
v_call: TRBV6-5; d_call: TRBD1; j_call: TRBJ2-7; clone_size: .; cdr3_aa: CASSRDRARGEQYF; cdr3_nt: TGTGCCAGCAGTCGCGACAGGGCACGCGGCGAGCAGTACTTC
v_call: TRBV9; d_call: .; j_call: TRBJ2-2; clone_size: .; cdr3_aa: CASSVQGHDTGGELFF; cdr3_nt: TGTGCCAGCAGCGTACAGGGCCATGACACCGGGGGGGAGCTGTTTTTT
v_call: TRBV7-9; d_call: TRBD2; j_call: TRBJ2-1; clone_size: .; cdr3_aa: CASSLAGLAGTYNEQFF; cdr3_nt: TGTGCCAGCAGCTTGGCAGGACTAGCGGGGACCTACAATGAGCAGTTCTTC
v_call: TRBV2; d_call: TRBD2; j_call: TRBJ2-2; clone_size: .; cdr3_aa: CASSEGLAGGTGELFF; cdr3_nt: TGTGCCAGCAGTGAAGGGCTAGCGGGCGGGACCGGGGAGCTGTTTTTT
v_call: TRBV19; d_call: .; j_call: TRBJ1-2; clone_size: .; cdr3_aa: CASSKPDGIRGGYTF; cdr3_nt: TGTGCCAGTAGTAAACCGGACGGGATCCGAGGAGGCTACACCTTC
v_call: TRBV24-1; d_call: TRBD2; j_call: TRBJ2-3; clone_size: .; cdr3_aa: CATSVTLAGGRDTQYF; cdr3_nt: TGTGCCACCAGTGTCACACTAGCGGGAGGACGAGATACGCAGTATTTT
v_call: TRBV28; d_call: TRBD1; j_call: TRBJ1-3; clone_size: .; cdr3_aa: CASSLGTGVGNTIYF; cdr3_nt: TGTGCCAGCAGTTTAGGGACAGGGGTTGGAAACACCATATATTTT
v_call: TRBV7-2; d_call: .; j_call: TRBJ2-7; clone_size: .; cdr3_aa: CASSMLQGGVHEQYF; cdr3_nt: TGTGCCAGCAGCATGCTACAGGGGGGGGTCCACGAGCAGTACTTC
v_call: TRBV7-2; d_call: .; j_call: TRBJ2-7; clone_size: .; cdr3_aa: CASSLGRVVSYEQYF; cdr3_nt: TGTGCCAGCAGCTTAGGGAGGGTAGTCTCCTACGAGCAGTACTTC
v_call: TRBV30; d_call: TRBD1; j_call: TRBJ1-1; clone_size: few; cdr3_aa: CACTFGQGIMNTEAFF; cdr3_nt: TGTGCCTGTACCTTTGGACAGGGAATAATGAACACTGAAGCTTTCTTT
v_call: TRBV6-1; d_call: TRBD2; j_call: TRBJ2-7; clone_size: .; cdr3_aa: CASSEAGTSSYEQYF; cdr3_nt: TGTGCCAGCAGTGAAGCCGGGACTAGCTCCTACGAGCAGTACTTC
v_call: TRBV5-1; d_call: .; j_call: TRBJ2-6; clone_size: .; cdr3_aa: CASSFVSLSGANVLTF; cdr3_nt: TGCGCCAGCAGCTTCGTTTCCCTCTCTGGGGCCAACGTCCTGACTTTC
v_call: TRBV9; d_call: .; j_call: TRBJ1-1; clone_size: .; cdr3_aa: CASSARYGMNTEAFF; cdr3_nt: TGTGCCAGCAGCGCCAGGTATGGAATGAACACTGAAGCTTTCTTT
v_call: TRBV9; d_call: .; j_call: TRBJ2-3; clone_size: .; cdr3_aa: CASSARLGPDTQYF; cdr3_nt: TGTGCCAGCAGCGCCCGACTAGGACCAGATACGCAGTATTTT
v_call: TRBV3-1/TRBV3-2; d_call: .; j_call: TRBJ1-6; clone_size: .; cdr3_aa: CAAGAPGSPLHF; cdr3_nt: TGTGCCGCGGGGGCCCCCGGTTCACCCCTCCACTTT
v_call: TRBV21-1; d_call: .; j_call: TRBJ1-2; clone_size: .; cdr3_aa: CASSKGQGSNYGYTF; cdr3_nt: TGTGCCAGCAGCAAGGGGCAGGGGTCTAACTATGGCTACACCTTC
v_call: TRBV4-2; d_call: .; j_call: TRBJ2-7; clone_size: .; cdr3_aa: CASSQGQERSYEQYF; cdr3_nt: TGTGCCAGCAGCCAAGGGCAGGAACGCTCCTACGAGCAGTACTTC
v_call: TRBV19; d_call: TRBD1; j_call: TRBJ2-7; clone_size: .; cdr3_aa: CATSPSVGRGPYEQYF; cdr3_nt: TGTGCCACCTCCCCGAGTGTCGGTAGGGGGCCCTACGAGCAGTACTTC
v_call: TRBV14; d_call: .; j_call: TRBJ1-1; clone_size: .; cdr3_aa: CASSRAGTPAAAFF; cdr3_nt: TGTGCCAGCAGCCGAGCCGGGACACCCGCGGCAGCTTTCTTT
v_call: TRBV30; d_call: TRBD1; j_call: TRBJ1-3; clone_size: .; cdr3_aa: CAWGTGGDTIYF; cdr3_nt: TGTGCCTGGGGGACAGGGGGAGACACCATATATTTT
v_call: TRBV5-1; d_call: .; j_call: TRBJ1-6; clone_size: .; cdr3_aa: CASSLDRQANSPLHF; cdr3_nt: TGCGCCAGCAGCTTGGATCGGCAGGCTAATTCACCCCTCCACTTT
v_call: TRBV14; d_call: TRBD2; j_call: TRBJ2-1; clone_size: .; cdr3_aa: CASSRGLVDEQFF; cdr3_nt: TGTGCCAGCAGCCGGGGACTAGTCGATGAGCAGTTCTTC
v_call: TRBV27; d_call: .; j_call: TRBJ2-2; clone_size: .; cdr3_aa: CASSFLGAGTGTGELFF; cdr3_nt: TGTGCCAGCAGTTTTTTAGGGGCGGGGACGGGCACCGGGGAGCTGTTTTTT
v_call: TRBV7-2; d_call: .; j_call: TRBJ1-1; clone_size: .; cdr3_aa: CASSLNFATSAFF; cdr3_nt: TGTGCCAGCAGCTTAAATTTCGCTACGTCGGCTTTCTTT
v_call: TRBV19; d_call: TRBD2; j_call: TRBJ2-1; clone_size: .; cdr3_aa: CASREGLAQNEQFF; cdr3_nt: TGTGCCAGTCGGGAGGGGCTAGCGCAGAATGAGCAGTTCTTC
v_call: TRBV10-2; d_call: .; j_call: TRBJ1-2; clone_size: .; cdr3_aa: CASSDTQGNYGYTF; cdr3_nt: TGCGCCAGCAGTGACACACAGGGCAACTATGGCTACACCTTC
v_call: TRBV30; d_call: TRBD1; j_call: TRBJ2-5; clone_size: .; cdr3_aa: CACDRGTRETQYF; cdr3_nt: TGTGCCTGTGACAGGGGGACGCGAGAGACCCAGTACTTC